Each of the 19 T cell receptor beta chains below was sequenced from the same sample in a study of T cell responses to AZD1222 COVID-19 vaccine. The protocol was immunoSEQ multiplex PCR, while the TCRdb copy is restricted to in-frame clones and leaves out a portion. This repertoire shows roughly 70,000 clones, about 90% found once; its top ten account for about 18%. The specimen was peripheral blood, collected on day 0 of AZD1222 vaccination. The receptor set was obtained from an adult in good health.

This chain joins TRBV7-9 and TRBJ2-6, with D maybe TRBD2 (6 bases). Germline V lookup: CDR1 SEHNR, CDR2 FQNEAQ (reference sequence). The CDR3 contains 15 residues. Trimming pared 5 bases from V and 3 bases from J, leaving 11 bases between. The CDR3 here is CASSLRGGGANVLTF. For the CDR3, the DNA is TGTGCCAGCAGCCTGAGGGGAGGTGGGGCCAACGTCCTGACTTTC.

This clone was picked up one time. DNA for the CDR3: TGTGCCTGGAGTGTAACAGGGGGATACACTGAAGCTTTCTTT. Translation: CAWSVTGGYTEAFF. The rearrangement uses TRBV30 and TRBJ1-1, with 8 bases that match TRBD1. The V gene end was trimmed by 0 bases and the J gene end by 3 bases; junction bases not matched to a gene: 3. This CDR3 comprises 14 residues. Per the germline V gene, CDR1 is GTSNPN and CDR2 is SVGIG (reference sequence).

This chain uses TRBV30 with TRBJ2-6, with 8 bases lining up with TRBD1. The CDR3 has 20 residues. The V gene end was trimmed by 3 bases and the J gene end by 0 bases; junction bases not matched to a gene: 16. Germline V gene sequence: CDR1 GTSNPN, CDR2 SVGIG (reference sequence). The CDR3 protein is CAWSAHRGSRPLSGANVLTF. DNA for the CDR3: TGTGCCTGGAGCGCGCACAGGGGGTCTAGGCCCCTCTCTGGGGCCAACGTCCTGACTTTC.

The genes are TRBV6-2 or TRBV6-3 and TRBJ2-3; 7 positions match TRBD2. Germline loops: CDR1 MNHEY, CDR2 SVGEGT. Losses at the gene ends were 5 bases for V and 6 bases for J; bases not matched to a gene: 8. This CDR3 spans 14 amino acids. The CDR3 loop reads CASSPRVGGDTQYF. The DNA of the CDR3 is TGTGCCAGCAGTCCAAGAGTCGGGGGGGATACGCAGTATTTT.

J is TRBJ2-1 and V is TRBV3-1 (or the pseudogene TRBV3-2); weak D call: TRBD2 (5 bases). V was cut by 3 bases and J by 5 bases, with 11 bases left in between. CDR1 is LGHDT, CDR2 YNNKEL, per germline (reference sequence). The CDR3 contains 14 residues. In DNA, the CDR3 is TGTGCCAGCAGCCAGACCCTAGCCCACAATGAGCAGTTCTTC. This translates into CASSQTLAHNEQFF.

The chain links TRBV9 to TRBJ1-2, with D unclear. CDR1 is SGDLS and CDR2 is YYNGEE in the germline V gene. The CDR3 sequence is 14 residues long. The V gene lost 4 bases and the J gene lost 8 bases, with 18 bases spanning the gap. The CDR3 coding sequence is TGTGCCAGCAGCCCCCAATCAACGGGCTCCGGCTACACCTTC. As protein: CASSPQSTGSGYTF.

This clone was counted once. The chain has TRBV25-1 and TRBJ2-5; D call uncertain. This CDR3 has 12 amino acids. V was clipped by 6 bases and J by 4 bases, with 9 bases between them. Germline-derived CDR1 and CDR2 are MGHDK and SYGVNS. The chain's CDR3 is CASREPGETQYF. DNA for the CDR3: TGTGCCAGCAGGGAGCCGGGAGAGACCCAGTACTTC.

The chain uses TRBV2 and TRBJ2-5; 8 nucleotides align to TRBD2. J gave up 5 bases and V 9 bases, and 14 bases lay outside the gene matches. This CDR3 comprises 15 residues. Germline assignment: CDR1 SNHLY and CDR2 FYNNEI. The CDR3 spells CASLHSGIGQETQYF. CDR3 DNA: TGTGCCAGTCTTCATAGCGGGATCGGACAGGAGACCCAGTACTTC. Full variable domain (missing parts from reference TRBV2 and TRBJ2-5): EPEVTQTPSHQVTQMGQEVILRCVPISNHLYFYWYRQILGQKVEFLVSFYNNEISEKSEIFDDQFSVERPDGSNFTLKIRSTKLEDSAMYFCASLHSGIGQETQYFGPGTRLLVL.

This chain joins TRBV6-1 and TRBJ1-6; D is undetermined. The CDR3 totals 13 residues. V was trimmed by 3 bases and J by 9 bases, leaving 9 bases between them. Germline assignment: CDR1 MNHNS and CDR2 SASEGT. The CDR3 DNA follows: TGTGCCAGCAGTGATGATCAGATTTCACCCCTCCACTTT. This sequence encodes CASSDDQISPLHF.

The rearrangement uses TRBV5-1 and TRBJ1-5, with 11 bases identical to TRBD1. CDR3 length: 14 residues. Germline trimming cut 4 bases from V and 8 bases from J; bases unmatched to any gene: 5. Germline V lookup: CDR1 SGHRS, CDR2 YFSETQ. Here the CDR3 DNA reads TGCGCCAGCAGCCCGGACAGGGGGCTGGAGCCCCAGCATTTT. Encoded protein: CASSPDRGLEPQHF.

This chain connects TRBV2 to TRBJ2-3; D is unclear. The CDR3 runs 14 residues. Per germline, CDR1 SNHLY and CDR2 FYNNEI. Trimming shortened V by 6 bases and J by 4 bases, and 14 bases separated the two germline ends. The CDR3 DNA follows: TGTGCCAGCAGGGAACAGAGATCGGCAGATACGCAGTATTTT. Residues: CASREQRSADTQYF.

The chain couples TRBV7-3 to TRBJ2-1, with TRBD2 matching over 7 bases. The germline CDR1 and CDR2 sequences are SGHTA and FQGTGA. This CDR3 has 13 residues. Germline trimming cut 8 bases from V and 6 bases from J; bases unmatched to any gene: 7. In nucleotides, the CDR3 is TGTGCCAGCGGGCGGGAGAGTGGCAATGAGCAGTTCTTC. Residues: CASGRESGNEQFF.

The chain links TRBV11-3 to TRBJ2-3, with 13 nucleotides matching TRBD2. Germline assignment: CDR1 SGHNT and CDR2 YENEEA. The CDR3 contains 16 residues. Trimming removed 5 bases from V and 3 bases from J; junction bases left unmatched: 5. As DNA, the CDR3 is TGTGCCAGCAGCCCAGGACTAGCGGGAGCGACAGATACGCAGTATTTT. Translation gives CASSPGLAGATDTQYF. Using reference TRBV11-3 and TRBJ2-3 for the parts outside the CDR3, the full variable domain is EAGVVQSPRYKIIEKKQPVAFWCNPISGHNTLYWYLQNLGQGPELLIRYENEEAVDDSQLPKDRFSAERLKGVDSTLKIQPAELGDSAVYLCASSPGLAGATDTQYFGPGTRLTVL.

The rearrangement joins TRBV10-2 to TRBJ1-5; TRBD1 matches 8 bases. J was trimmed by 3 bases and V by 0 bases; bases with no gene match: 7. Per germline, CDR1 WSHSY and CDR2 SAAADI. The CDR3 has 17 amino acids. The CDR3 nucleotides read TGCGCCAGCAGTGAGTCTGGGACAGGCTTCTTCAATCAGCCCCAGCATTTT. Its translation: CASSESGTGFFNQPQHF.

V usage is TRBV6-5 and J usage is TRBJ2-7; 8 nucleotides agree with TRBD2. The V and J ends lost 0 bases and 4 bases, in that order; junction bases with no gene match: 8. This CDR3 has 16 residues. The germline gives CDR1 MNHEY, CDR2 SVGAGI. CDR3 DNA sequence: TGTGCCAGCAGTTACTCGTCCGTGCCTAGCGGGTACGAGCAGTACTTC. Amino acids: CASSYSSVPSGYEQYF.

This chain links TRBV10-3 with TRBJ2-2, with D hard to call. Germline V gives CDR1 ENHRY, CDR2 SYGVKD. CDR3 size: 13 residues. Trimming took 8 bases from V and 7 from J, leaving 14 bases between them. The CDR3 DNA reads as TGTGCCATCGTCCCCGAACTGTACGGGGAGCTGTTTTTT. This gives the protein CAIVPELYGELFF.

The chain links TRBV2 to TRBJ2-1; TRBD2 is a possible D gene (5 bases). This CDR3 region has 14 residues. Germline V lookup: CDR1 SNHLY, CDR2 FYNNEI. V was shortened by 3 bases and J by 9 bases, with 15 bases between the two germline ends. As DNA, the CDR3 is TGTGCCAGCAGTGAGAACGGGGAAATAAGTGAGCAGTTCTTC. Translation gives CASSENGEISEQFF. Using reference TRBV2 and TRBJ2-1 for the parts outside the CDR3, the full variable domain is EPEVTQTPSHQVTQMGQEVILRCVPISNHLYFYWYRQILGQKVEFLVSFYNNEISEKSEIFDDQFSVERPDGSNFTLKIRSTKLEDSAMYFCASSENGEISEQFFGPGTRLTVL.

The CDR3 DNA is TGTGCCAGCAGCCAGCGGGGCGTCGATACGCAGTATTTT. Its translation is CASSQRGVDTQYF. This chain uses TRBV14 with TRBJ2-3, with D possibly being TRBD2 (6 bases). Germline-derived CDR1 and CDR2 are SGHDN and FVKESK. The CDR3 is 13 amino acids. Trimming shortened V by 3 bases and J by 6 bases, and 10 bases separated the two germline ends.

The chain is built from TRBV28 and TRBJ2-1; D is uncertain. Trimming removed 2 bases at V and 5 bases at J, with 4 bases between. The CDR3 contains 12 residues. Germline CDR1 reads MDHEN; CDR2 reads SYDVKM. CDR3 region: CASSLRDNEQFF. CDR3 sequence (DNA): TGTGCCAGCAGTTTACGGGACAATGAGCAGTTCTTC. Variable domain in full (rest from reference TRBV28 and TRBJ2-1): DVKVTQSSRYLVKRTGEKVFLECVQDMDHENMFWYRQDPGLGLRLIYFSYDVKMKEKGDIPEGYSVSREKKERFSLILESASTNQTSMYLCASSLRDNEQFFGPGTRLTVL.